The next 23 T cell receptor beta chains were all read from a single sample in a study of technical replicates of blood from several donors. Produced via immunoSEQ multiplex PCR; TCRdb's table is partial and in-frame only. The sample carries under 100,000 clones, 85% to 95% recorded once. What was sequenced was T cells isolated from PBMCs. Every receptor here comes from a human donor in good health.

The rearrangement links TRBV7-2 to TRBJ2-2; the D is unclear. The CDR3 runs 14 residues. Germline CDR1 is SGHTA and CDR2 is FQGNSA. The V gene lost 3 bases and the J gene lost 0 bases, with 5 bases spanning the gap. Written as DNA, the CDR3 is TGTGCCAGCAGCTTTCTTCCGAACACCGGGGAGCTGTTTTTT. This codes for CASSFLPNTGELFF.

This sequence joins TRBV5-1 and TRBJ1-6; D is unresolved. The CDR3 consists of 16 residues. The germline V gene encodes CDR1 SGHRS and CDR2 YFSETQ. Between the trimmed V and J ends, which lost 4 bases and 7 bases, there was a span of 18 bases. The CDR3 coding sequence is TGCGCCAGCAGCCCATCCTCGGGAGAGAGAAATTCACCCCTCCACTTT. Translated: CASSPSSGERNSPLHF. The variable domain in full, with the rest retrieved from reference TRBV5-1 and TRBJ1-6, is KAGVTQTPRYLIKTRGQQVTLSCSPISGHRSVSWYQQTPGQGLQFLFEYFSETQRNKGNFPGRFSGRQFSNSRSEMNVSTLELGDSALYLCASSPSSGERNSPLHFGNGTRLTVT.

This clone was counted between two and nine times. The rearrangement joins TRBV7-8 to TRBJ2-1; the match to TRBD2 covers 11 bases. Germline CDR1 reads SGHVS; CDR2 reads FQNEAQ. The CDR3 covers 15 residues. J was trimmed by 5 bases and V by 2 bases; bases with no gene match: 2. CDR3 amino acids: CASSLPGLADNEQFF. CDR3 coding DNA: TGTGCCAGCAGCTTACCGGGACTAGCGGACAATGAGCAGTTCTTC.

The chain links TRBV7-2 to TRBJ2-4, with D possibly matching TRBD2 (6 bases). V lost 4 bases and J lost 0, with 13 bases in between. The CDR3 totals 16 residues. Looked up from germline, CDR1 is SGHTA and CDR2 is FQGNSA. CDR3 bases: TGTGCCAGCAGCTCCTCAGGGACTTTAGCCAAAAACATTCAGTACTTC. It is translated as CASSSSGTLAKNIQYF. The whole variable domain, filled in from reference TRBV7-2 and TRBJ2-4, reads GAGVSQSPSNKVTEKGKDVELRCDPISGHTALYWYRQSLGQGLEFLIYFQGNSAPDKSGLPSDRFSAERTGGSVSTLTIQRTQQEDSAVYLCASSSSGTLAKNIQYFGAGTRLSVL.

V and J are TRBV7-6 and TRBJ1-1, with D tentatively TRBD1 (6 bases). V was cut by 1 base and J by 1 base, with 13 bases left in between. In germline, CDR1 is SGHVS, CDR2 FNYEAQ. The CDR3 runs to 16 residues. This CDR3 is CASSLERDNWNTEAFF. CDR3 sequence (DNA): TGTGCCAGCAGCTTAGAAAGGGACAACTGGAACACTGAAGCTTTCTTT.

The CDR3 sequence: CASSYGTSGTQYF. CDR3 nucleotides: TGTGCCAGCAGTTACGGGACTAGCGGGACCCAGTACTTC. The chain combines TRBV6-5 with TRBJ2-5, with 11 bases aligning to TRBD2. J gave up 7 bases and V 2 bases, and 0 bases lay outside the gene matches. The CDR3 is 13 amino acids. Germline CDR1 is MNHEY and CDR2 is SVGAGI.

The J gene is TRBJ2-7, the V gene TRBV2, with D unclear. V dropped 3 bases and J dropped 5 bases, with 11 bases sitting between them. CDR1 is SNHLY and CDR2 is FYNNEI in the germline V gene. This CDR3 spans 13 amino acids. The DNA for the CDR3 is TGTGCCAGCAGTGATTTTAGTTCCAACGAGCAGTACTTC. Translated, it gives CASSDFSSNEQYF.

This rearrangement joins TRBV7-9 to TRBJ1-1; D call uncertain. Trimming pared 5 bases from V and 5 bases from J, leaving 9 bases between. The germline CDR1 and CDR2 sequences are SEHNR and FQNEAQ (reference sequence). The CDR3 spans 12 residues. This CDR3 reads CASSPLGTEAFF. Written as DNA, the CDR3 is TGTGCCAGCAGCCCCCTCGGGACTGAAGCTTTCTTT.

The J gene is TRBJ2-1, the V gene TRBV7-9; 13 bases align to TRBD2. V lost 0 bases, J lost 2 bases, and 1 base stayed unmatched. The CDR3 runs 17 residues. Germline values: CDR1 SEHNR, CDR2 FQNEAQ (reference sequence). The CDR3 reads CASSLATSGRAYNEQFF. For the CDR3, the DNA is TGTGCCAGCAGCTTAGCCACTAGCGGGAGGGCCTACAATGAGCAGTTCTTC.

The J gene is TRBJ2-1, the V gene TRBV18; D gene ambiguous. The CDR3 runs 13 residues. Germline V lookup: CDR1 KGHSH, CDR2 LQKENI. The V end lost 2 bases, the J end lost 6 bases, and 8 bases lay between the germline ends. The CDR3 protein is CASSPSQSNEQFF. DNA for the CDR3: TGTGCCAGCTCACCATCACAGTCCAATGAGCAGTTCTTC.

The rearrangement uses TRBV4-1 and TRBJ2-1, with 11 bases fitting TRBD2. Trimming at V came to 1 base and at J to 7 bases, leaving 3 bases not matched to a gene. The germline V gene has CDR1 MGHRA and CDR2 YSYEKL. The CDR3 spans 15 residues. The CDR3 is CASSQARTSGNEQFF. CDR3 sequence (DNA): TGCGCCAGCAGCCAAGCTAGGACTAGCGGGAATGAGCAGTTCTTC.

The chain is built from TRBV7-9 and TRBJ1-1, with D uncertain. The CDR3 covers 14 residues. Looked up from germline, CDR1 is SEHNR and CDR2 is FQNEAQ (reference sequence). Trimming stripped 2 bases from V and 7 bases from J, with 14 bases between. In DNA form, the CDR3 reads TGTGCCAGCAGCTTACCAACGAACGGTTATGAAGCTTTCTTT. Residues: CASSLPTNGYEAFF.

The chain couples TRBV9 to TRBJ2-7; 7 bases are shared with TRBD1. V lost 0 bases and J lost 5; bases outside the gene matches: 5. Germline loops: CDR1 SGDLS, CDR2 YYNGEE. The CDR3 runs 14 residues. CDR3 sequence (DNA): TGTGCCAGCAGCGTAGATGGGACAGCCAACGAGCAGTACTTC. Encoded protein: CASSVDGTANEQYF.

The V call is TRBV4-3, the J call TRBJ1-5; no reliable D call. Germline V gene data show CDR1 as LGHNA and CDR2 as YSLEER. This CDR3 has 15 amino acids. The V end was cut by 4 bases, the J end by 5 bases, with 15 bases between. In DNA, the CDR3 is TGCGCCAGCAGCCCAACGAGGCTTGTGGATCAGCCCCAGCATTTT. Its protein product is CASSPTRLVDQPQHF.

DNA for the CDR3: TGTGCCAGCTCACCACGGACTAGCGGTTACAATGAGCAGTTCTTC. The encoded protein is CASSPRTSGYNEQFF. The chain couples TRBV18 to TRBJ2-1; 10 bases match TRBD2. From germline, CDR1 is KGHSH and CDR2 LQKENI. CDR3 length: 15 residues. The V gene end was trimmed by 1 base and the J gene end by 4 bases; junction bases not matched to a gene: 1.

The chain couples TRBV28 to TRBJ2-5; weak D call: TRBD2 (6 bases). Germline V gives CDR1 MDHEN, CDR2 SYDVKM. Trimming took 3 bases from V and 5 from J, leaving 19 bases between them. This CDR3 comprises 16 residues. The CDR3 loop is CASSFPGDHERETQYF. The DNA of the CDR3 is TGTGCCAGCAGTTTCCCGGGGGACCACGAGCGGGAGACCCAGTACTTC.

The CDR3 protein is CASSSTKPGANYGYTF. CDR3 DNA sequence: TGCGCCAGCAGCTCTACCAAGCCCGGTGCTAACTATGGCTACACCTTC. The chain joins TRBV5-1 to TRBJ1-2; D remains ambiguous. The length of the CDR3 is 16 residues. Trimming took off 3 bases at V and 0 bases at J, with 15 bases between the two ends. CDR1 SGHRS and CDR2 YFSETQ come from the germline V gene.

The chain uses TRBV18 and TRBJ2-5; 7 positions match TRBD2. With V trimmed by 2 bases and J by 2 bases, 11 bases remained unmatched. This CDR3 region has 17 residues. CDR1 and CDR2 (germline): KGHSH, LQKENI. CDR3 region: CASSPSGLVGKQETQYF. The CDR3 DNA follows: TGTGCCAGCTCACCATCCGGACTAGTCGGCAAACAAGAGACCCAGTACTTC.

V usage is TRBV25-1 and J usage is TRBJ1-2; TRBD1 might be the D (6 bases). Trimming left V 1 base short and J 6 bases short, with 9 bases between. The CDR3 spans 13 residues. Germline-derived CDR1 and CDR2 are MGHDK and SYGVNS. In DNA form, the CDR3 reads TGTGCCAGCAGTGAATCTACAGGGAATGGCTACACCTTC. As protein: CASSESTGNGYTF.

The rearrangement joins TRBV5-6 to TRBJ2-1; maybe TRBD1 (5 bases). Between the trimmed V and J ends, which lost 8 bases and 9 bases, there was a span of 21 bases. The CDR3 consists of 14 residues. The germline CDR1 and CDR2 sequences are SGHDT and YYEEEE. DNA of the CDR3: TGTGCCAGTATTCAGGACACGACGTCGGGTGAGCAGTTCTTC. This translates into CASIQDTTSGEQFF.

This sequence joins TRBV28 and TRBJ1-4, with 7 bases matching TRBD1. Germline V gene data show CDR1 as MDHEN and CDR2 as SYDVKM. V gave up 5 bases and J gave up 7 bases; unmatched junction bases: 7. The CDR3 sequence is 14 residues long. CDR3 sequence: CASSLNRGGEKLFF. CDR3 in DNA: TGTGCCAGCAGTCTAAACAGGGGTGGTGAAAAACTGTTTTTT.

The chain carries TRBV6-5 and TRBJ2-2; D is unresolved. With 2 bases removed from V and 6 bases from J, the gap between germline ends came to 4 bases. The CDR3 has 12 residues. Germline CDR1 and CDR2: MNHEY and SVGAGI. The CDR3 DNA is TGTGCCAGCAGTTACCTTCCCGGGGAGCTGTTTTTT. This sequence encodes CASSYLPGELFF.

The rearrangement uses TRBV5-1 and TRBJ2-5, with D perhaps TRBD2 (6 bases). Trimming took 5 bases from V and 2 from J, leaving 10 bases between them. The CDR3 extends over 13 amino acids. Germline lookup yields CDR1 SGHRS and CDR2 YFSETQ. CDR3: CASSRRGQETQYF. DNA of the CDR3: TGCGCCAGCAGTCGGAGGGGACAAGAGACCCAGTACTTC.